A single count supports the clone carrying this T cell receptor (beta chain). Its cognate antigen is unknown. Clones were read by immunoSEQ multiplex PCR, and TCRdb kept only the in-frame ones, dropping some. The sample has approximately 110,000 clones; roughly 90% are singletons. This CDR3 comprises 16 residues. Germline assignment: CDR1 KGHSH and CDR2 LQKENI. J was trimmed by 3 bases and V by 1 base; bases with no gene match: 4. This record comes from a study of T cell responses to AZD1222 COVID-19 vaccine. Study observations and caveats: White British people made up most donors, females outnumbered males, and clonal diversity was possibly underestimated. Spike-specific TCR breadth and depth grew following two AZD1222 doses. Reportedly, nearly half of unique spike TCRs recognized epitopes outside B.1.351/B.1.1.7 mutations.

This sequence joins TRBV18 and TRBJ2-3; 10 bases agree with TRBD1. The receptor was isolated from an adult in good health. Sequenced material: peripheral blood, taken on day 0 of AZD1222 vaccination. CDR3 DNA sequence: TGTGCCAGCTCACCACGGACAGGGGGGGTGACAGATACGCAGTATTTT. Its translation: CASSPRTGGVTDTQYF.